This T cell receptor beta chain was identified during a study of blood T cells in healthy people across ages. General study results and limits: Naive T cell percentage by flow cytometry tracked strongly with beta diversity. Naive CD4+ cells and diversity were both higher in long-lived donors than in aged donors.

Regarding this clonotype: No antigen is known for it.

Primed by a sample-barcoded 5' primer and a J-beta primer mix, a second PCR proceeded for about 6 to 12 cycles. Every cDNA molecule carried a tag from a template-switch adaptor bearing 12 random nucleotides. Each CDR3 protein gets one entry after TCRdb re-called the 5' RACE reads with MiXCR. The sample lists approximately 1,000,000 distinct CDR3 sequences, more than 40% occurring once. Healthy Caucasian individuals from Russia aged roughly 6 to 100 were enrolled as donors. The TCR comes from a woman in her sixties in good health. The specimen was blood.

CDR3 bases: TGTGCCAGCAGCCTCCGGGACAGGAATAAGTTTGGCTACACCTTC. As protein: CASSLRDRNKFGYTF. The chain has TRBV11-2 and TRBJ1-2; 8 positions match TRBD1. CDR3 length: 15 amino acids. Unmatched junction bases numbered 12, after V lost 5 bases and J lost 7 bases. CDR1 and CDR2 from the germline V gene are SGHAT and FQNNGV.